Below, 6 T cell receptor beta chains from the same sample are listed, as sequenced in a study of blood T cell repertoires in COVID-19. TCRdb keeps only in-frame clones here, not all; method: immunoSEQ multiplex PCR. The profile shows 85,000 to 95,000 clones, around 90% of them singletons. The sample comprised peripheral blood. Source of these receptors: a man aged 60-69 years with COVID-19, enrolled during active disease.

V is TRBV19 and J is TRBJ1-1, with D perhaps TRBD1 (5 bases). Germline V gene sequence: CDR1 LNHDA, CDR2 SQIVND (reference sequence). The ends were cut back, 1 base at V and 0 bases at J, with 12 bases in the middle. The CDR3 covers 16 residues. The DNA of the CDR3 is TGTGCCAGTAGTATAGGGCCGGACATTTTGAACACTGAAGCTTTCTTT. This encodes CASSIGPDILNTEAFF.

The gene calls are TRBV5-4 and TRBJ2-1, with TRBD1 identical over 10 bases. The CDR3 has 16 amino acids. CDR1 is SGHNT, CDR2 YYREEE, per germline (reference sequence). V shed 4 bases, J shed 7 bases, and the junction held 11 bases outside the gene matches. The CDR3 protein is CASSPPPGQGTNEQFF. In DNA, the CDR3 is TGTGCCAGCAGCCCCCCCCCGGGACAGGGGACGAATGAGCAGTTCTTC. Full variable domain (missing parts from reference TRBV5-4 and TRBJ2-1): ETGVTQSPTHLIKTRGQQVTLRCSSQSGHNTVSWYQQALGQGPQFIFQYYREEENGRGNFPPRFSGLQFPNYSSELNVNALELDDSALYLCASSPPPGQGTNEQFFGPGTRLTVL.

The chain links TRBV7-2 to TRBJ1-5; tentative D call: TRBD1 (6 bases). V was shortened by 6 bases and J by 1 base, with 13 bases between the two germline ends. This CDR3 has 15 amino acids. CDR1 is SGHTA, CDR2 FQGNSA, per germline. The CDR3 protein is CASSTSRGSNQPQHF. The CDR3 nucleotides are TGTGCCAGCAGTACGAGCAGGGGAAGCAATCAGCCCCAGCATTTT.

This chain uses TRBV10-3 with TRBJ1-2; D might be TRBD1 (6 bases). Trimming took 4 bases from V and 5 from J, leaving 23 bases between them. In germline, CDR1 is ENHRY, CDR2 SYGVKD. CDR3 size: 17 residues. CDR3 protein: CAISGTERSFLSYGYTF. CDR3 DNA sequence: TGTGCCATCAGTGGGACAGAGAGGAGTTTCCTTTCTTATGGCTACACCTTC.

The CDR3, as DNA: TGTGCCAGCAGCCCGGGACATATGAACACTGAAGCTTTCTTT. It specifies CASSPGHMNTEAFF. This chain links TRBV3-1 (or the pseudogene TRBV3-2) with TRBJ1-1; TRBD1 is a possible D gene (6 bases). CDR3 length: 14 amino acids. CDR1 is LGHDT and CDR2 is YNNKEL in the germline V gene (reference sequence). Trimming took off 4 bases at V and 0 bases at J, with 9 bases between the two ends.

The CDR3 DNA is TGTGCCAGCAGCACGGACAGAATCTCTGGAAACACCATATATTTT. This translates into CASSTDRISGNTIYF. The rearrangement links TRBV9 to TRBJ1-3, with a possible D match to TRBD1 (6 bases). This CDR3 region has 15 residues. V was shortened by 4 bases and J by 0 bases, with 11 bases between the two germline ends. Looked up from germline, CDR1 is SGDLS and CDR2 is YYNGEE.